This TCR beta chain was identified in a study of blood T cell repertoires in COVID-19. The wider study: Sites across the United States, Italy and Spain contributed samples from acute and convalescent COVID-19.

As processed by the authors: Amplification of reference gene primers provided the estimated nucleated cell counts. Sequencing used immunoSEQ multiplex PCR; TCRdb keeps in-frame clones, though not all of them. V and J calls and clone size are given by that table; D and trimming were obtained from the DNA. The sample records about 110,000 clones, around 82% being singletons. The CDR3 consists of 14 residues. Trimming took off 5 bases at V and 1 base at J, with 13 bases between the two ends. CDR1 and CDR2 (germline): SGHRS, YFSETQ. In this sample, this clone turned up a few times. The chain recombines TRBV5-1 with TRBJ2-7; TRBD1 might be the D (6 bases). The source of this sequence is a woman aged 50 to 60 with acute or convalescent COVID-19. The sequencing sample was made of peripheral blood. The CDR3 sequence: CASSGLTGSYEQYF. DNA of the CDR3: TGCGCCAGCAGTGGGCTTACAGGGTCCTACGAGCAGTACTTC.